This TCR beta chain derives from a study of OX40 agonist ivuxolimab in advanced cancers. In germline, CDR1 is KGHSH, CDR2 LQKENI. The CDR3 is 15 amino acids. Deletions cut 2 bases from V and 0 bases from J, with 7 bases between. Overall study results and limits: With doses of 0.1 to 3.0 mg/kg, CD4+ and CD8+ blood T cells had undergone clonal expansion by week 6.

Patients were ineligible given autoimmune disease history or systemic immunosuppression. As regards this clone: Antigen unknown.

Clones were sequenced by immunoSEQ multiplex PCR, and TCRdb holds only the in-frame ones, with some missing. Among 55,000 to 65,000 clones, 70% to 90% were seen once, and the ten largest hold around 0.76%. The sequence was obtained from an adult with an advanced solid tumor such as melanoma, head and neck, liver or kidney cancer. The V gene is TRBV18, the J gene TRBJ2-2; no clear D. The sample consisted of CD4+ or CD8+ T cells sorted from blood, taken in a trial of the OX40 agonist ivuxolimab. The CDR3 reads CASSPAGANTGELFF. As DNA, the CDR3 is TGTGCCAGCTCACCAGCCGGAGCGAACACCGGGGAGCTGTTTTTT.